The 7 T cell receptor beta chains below were found in one sample sequenced in a study of cytomegalovirus exposure and HLA in healthy donors (dated by TCRdb to 2016 to 2017). Libraries came from the immunoSEQ multiplex PCR assay. A mixture of 60 forward primers for TCR Vbeta segments and 13 reverse primers for TCR Jbeta segments was used in the multiplex PCR. TCRdb took this table from immuneACCESS and kept in-frame rearrangements with V and J called. Such tables lack part of the clones; where checked against another copy, unresolved V genes explain under half of the gap, and the rest is unexplained. Counted in this sample were about 160,000 clones; approximately 85% of them appeared once. More than 2% of the sample is held by the ten biggest clonotypes. Sequencing used PBMCs. Receptor source: a young man in good health and CMV-seropositive.

The genes are TRBV6-5 and TRBJ2-7; D call uncertain. CDR1 is MNHEY, CDR2 SVGAGI, per germline. The CDR3 has 15 residues. Trimming cost V 7 bases and J 2 bases, with 18 bases left between them. In DNA form, the CDR3 reads TGTGCCAGCACCCCATCCTACGGTGGAGCCTACGAGCAGTACTTC. Its protein is CASTPSYGGAYEQYF.

The chain joins TRBV6-1 to TRBJ2-7, with 7 bases identical to TRBD2. CDR3 length: 14 amino acids. CDR1 and CDR2 from the germline V gene are MNHNS and SASEGT. V lost 7 bases to trimming and J lost 2 bases; unmatched junction nucleotides: 8. This chain's CDR3 is CASTLGGTAYEQYF. DNA for the CDR3: TGTGCCAGCACCCTGGGGGGGACCGCCTACGAGCAGTACTTC.

The chain links TRBV9 to TRBJ1-1, with 7 bases fitting TRBD1. CDR3 length equals 18 residues. V lost 0 bases, J lost 0 bases, and 11 bases stayed unmatched. Per the germline V gene, CDR1 is SGDLS and CDR2 is YYNGEE. CDR3 nucleotide sequence: TGTGCCAGCAGCGTAGCGGAAGACAGGACAGGAATGAACACTGAAGCTTTCTTT. It is translated as CASSVAEDRTGMNTEAFF.

The rearrangement links TRBV6-1 to TRBJ2-1; TRBD1 is a possible D gene (5 bases). From germline, CDR1 is MNHNS and CDR2 SASEGT. The CDR3 has 11 amino acids. Deletions cut 1 base from V and 12 bases from J, with 7 bases between. The CDR3, as DNA: TGTGCCAGCAGTGAAGGTAGGGGGCAGTTCTTC. This encodes CASSEGRGQFF.

The rearrangement joins TRBV9 to TRBJ2-2; D is possibly TRBD2 (5 bases). V was trimmed by 3 bases and J by 2 bases, leaving 8 bases between them. This CDR3 has 14 amino acids. Germline V gene sequence: CDR1 SGDLS, CDR2 YYNGEE. CDR3 nucleotide sequence: TGTGCCAGCAGCGGGACTTTTAACACCGGGGAGCTGTTTTTT. This gives the protein CASSGTFNTGELFF.

This sequence joins TRBV6-1 and TRBJ2-5; 7 nucleotides match TRBD1. This CDR3 contains 15 residues. V gave up 3 bases and J gave up 5 bases; unmatched junction bases: 9. CDR1 is MNHNS and CDR2 is SASEGT in the germline V gene. The CDR3 nucleotides are TGTGCCAGCAGTGACACGACAGGGATTCTCGAGACCCAGTACTTC. It translates to CASSDTTGILETQYF.

J is TRBJ1-2 and V is TRBV29-1, with TRBD1 matching 7 bases. Unmatched junction bases numbered 8, after V lost 3 bases and J lost 7 bases. This CDR3 has 13 amino acids. Germline CDR1 reads SQVTM; CDR2 reads ANQGSEA. In DNA form, the CDR3 reads TGCAGCGTTGACCCAACCGACAGGGCTGGCTACACCTTC. It is translated as CSVDPTDRAGYTF.